Following are 21 T cell receptor beta chains from one sample sequenced in a study of cytomegalovirus exposure and HLA in healthy donors. PCR primers comprised 60 Vbeta and 13 Jbeta primers. Profiling relied on immunoSEQ multiplex PCR, and the TCRdb table lists in-frame clones only, not all of them. The sample records under 200,000 clones, 82% being singletons. The sequencing input was PBMCs. The receptors here all came from a girl aged 2 to 9 in good health and CMV-seropositive.

The rearrangement uses TRBV6-1 and TRBJ2-7; TRBD1 might be the D (5 bases). Germline CDR1 and CDR2: MNHNS and SASEGT. The CDR3 spans 14 residues. V was trimmed by 1 base and J by 3 bases, leaving 10 bases between them. CDR3 nucleotides: TGTGCCAGCAGTGAAGAGGGGTCAGTCTACGAGCAGTACTTC. Its protein product is CASSEEGSVYEQYF.

The chain recombines TRBV27 with TRBJ1-3; TRBD1 matches at 9 bases. Germline V lookup: CDR1 MNHEY, CDR2 SMNVEV (reference sequence). CDR3 length: 18 residues. CDR3 protein: CAAPRQGGNIFSGNTIYF. The DNA for the CDR3 is TGTGCTGCGCCTCGACAGGGGGGCAATATATTCTCTGGAAACACCATATATTTT.

The chain uses TRBV28 and TRBJ2-3, with D perhaps TRBD1 (6 bases). Looked up from germline, CDR1 is MDHEN and CDR2 is SYDVKM. The CDR3 runs 17 residues. Trimming removed 3 bases from V and 4 bases from J, with 20 bases in between. CDR3 residues: CASSLFTQGQAADTQYF. The CDR3 coding sequence is TGTGCCAGCAGTTTGTTTACACAGGGTCAGGCGGCAGATACGCAGTATTTT.

The chain uses TRBV30 and TRBJ2-7; no reliable D call. The germline gives CDR1 GTSNPN, CDR2 SVGIG (reference sequence). There are 14 residues in the CDR3. Trimming took off 3 bases at V and 0 bases at J, with 12 bases between the two ends. The CDR3 sequence: CAWSPRYFSYEQYF. CDR3 DNA: TGTGCCTGGAGCCCCAGGTACTTCTCCTACGAGCAGTACTTC.

The rearrangement links TRBV6-4 to TRBJ2-1, with 9 nucleotides matching TRBD2. With 6 bases clipped from V and 2 bases from J, the junction kept 5 bases outside the gene matches. Germline CDR1 MRHNA, CDR2 SNTAGT. This CDR3 contains 15 residues. DNA for the CDR3: TGTGCCAGCAGACAGACTAGCGGACCCTACAATGAGCAGTTCTTC. As protein: CASRQTSGPYNEQFF.

The genes are TRBV6-5 and TRBJ2-2; tentatively, D is TRBD2 (6 bases). Trimming stripped 10 bases from V and 3 bases from J, with 12 bases between. The CDR3 sequence is 13 residues long. CDR1 is MNHEY and CDR2 is SVGAGI in the germline V gene. CDR3 coding DNA: TGTGCCACCTCGGGGGTATACACCGGGGAGCTGTTTTTT. Residues: CATSGVYTGELFF.

This chain connects TRBV5-1 to TRBJ2-7, with 8 bases lining up with TRBD1. V was clipped by 3 bases and J by 5 bases; unmatched bases: 7. The CDR3 totals 14 residues. Per germline, CDR1 SGHRS and CDR2 YFSETQ. DNA of the CDR3: TGCGCCAGCAGCTACCGGACAGGGCTAAACGAGCAGTACTTC. Protein: CASSYRTGLNEQYF. Looking up the rest from reference TRBV5-1 and TRBJ2-7 gives the full variable domain: KAGVTQTPRYLIKTRGQQVTLSCSPISGHRSVSWYQQTPGQGLQFLFEYFSETQRNKGNFPGRFSGRQFSNSRSEMNVSTLELGDSALYLCASSYRTGLNEQYFGPGTRLTVT.

The chain couples TRBV5-1 to TRBJ2-3, with 7 bases identical to TRBD1. Germline CDR1 SGHRS, CDR2 YFSETQ. The CDR3 runs 14 residues. V dropped 3 bases and J dropped 0; count of bases not matched to a gene: 1. The chain's CDR3 is CASSSGQSTDTQYF. CDR3 DNA: TGCGCCAGCAGCTCGGGACAGAGCACAGATACGCAGTATTTT.

The rearrangement joins TRBV27 to TRBJ2-6; D gene ambiguous. Germline V gives CDR1 MNHEY, CDR2 SMNVEV (reference sequence). The CDR3 length is 14 residues. Between the trimmed V and J ends, which lost 5 bases and 1 base, there was a span of 6 bases. This CDR3 is CASSLSSGANVLTF. CDR3 nucleotides: TGTGCCAGCAGTCTGTCGTCTGGGGCCAACGTCCTGACTTTC. The full variable domain, its missing parts supplied by reference TRBV27 and TRBJ2-6, is EAQVTQNPRYLITVTGKKLTVTCSQNMNHEYMSWYRQDPGLGLRQIYYSMNVEVTDKGDVPEGYKVSRKEKRNFPLILESPSPNQTSLYFCASSLSSGANVLTFGAGSRLTVL.

This chain connects TRBV6-1 to TRBJ1-1; 8 nucleotides agree with TRBD1. From germline, CDR1 is MNHNS and CDR2 SASEGT. Unmatched junction bases numbered 7, after V lost 2 bases and J lost 5 bases. CDR3 length: 15 residues. The CDR3 loop is CASSEYNRGRTEAFF. The CDR3 coding sequence is TGTGCCAGCAGTGAATATAACAGGGGGAGGACTGAAGCTTTCTTT.

The chain has TRBV6-5 and TRBJ2-5; a weak D match, TRBD2 (6 bases). In germline, CDR1 is MNHEY, CDR2 SVGAGI. The CDR3 loop spans 16 amino acids. The germline V and J ends were trimmed by 0 bases and 0 bases, with 11 bases remaining between them. DNA for the CDR3: TGTGCCAGCAGTTACTCGACCGGGAGATACCAAGAGACCCAGTACTTC. This translates into CASSYSTGRYQETQYF.

V usage is TRBV7-3 and J usage is TRBJ2-5; perhaps TRBD2 as D (6 bases). This CDR3 has 13 amino acids. Trimming cost V 4 bases and J 3 bases, with 9 bases left between them. The V gene's germline CDR1 is SGHTA and CDR2 FQGTGA. The CDR3 reads CASSWTGEETQYF. CDR3 DNA sequence: TGTGCCAGCAGCTGGACGGGGGAAGAGACCCAGTACTTC.

The chain is built from TRBV11-2 and TRBJ1-4; 8 nucleotides align to TRBD1. The CDR3 runs 13 residues. In germline, CDR1 is SGHAT, CDR2 FQNNGV. With 8 bases clipped from V and 7 bases from J, the junction kept 6 bases outside the gene matches. The CDR3: CASRTGGSEKLFF. In DNA, the CDR3 is TGTGCCAGCCGAACAGGGGGAAGTGAAAAACTGTTTTTT.

The chain is built from TRBV5-8 and TRBJ1-4; weak D call: TRBD1 (6 bases). Germline assignment: CDR1 SGHTS and CDR2 YDEGEE. Trimming left V 0 bases short and J 4 bases short, with 10 bases between. The length of the CDR3 is 15 residues. The CDR3 loop is CASSLDRAYNEKLFF. The CDR3 nucleotides are TGTGCCAGCAGCTTGGACAGGGCGTATAATGAAAAACTGTTTTTT.

The chain employs TRBV7-2 and TRBJ1-5; 7 bases match TRBD1. Germline CDR1 reads SGHTA; CDR2 reads FQGNSA. The CDR3 sequence is 15 residues long. V was pared by 2 bases and J by 3 bases, with 4 bases of the junction left unmatched. The CDR3 region is CASSLYRGSNQPQHF. The CDR3 bases are TGTGCCAGCAGCTTATACAGGGGCTCCAATCAGCCCCAGCATTTT.

J is TRBJ2-7 and V is TRBV15, with TRBD2 as a possible D gene (6 bases). Germline assignment: CDR1 LNHNV and CDR2 YYDKDF (reference sequence). The CDR3 length is 13 residues. Trimming removed 4 bases from V and 0 bases from J, with 7 bases in between. DNA of the CDR3: TGTGCCACCAGCACCGGGAGCTCCTACGAGCAGTACTTC. It yields the protein CATSTGSSYEQYF.

The chain's CDR3 is CASSQETGGGETQYF. The DNA for the CDR3 is TGTGCCAGCAGCCAAGAAACGGGAGGGGGAGAGACCCAGTACTTC. The rearrangement uses TRBV4-2 and TRBJ2-5; 8 positions agree with TRBD2. Germline V CDR1 and CDR2: LGHNA, YNFKEQ. After removal of 0 bases from V and 4 bases from J, the junction contained 4 bases not matched to a gene. This CDR3 has 15 residues.

The chain employs TRBV7-9 and TRBJ1-4, with D uncertain. This CDR3 comprises 13 residues. Trimming removed 1 base at V and 10 bases at J, with 10 bases between. Germline CDR1 and CDR2: SEHNR and FQNEAQ (reference sequence). The CDR3 DNA sequence: TGTGCCAGCAGCTTAGGTAGTACTCCAAAACTGTTTTTT. Its protein is CASSLGSTPKLFF.

The chain is built from TRBV6-4 and TRBJ2-1, with 12 bases lining up with TRBD2. This CDR3 region has 16 residues. CDR1 and CDR2 (germline): MRHNA, SNTAGT. The V and J ends lost 7 bases and 1 base, in that order; junction bases with no gene match: 5. In nucleotides, the CDR3 is TGTGCCAGCACTATGACTAGCGGGAGTTCCTACAATGAGCAGTTCTTC. This gives the protein CASTMTSGSSYNEQFF.

The chain couples TRBV7-9 to TRBJ1-1; 8 bases line up with TRBD1. J gave up 7 bases and V 5 bases, and 6 bases lay outside the gene matches. The CDR3 loop spans 13 amino acids. Germline-derived CDR1 and CDR2 are SEHNR and FQNEAQ (reference sequence). This CDR3 reads CASSPRGLLEAFF. CDR3 DNA: TGTGCCAGCAGCCCCAGGGGGCTCCTTGAAGCTTTCTTT.

The rearrangement links TRBV5-1 to TRBJ2-7; TRBD2 aligns across 7 bases. Germline trimming cut 0 bases from V and 2 bases from J; bases unmatched to any gene: 5. The V gene's germline CDR1 is SGHRS and CDR2 YFSETQ. CDR3 length: 15 amino acids. The chain's CDR3 is CASSLGRESPYEQYF. CDR3 nucleotides: TGCGCCAGCAGCTTGGGGCGGGAGTCTCCCTACGAGCAGTACTTC.